The 20 T cell receptor beta chains reported below all come from one sample, sequenced in a study of molecular identifiers for immune sequencing clone quantification. TCRdb fed the PCR reads into MiXCR, producing one record per CDR3 protein. The sample lists 600,000 to 650,000 distinct CDR3 sequences, 15% to 20% seen once, with approximately 0.9% in the top ten. What was sequenced was naive CD8+ T cells from blood, with Jurkat cell RNA spiked in. The subset was: FACS-sorted CD8+CD4-CCR7+CD45RA+ naive T cells. The receptor source for this set is a human donor in good health. Some libraries in this study had Jurkat cell RNA spiked in.

This clonotype was counted at least ten times. The genes are TRBV29-1 and TRBJ2-5; D assignment may be TRBD1 or TRBD2 (6 bases each). The V and J ends lost 3 bases and 5 bases respectively, with 16 bases between them. Per germline, CDR1 SQVTM and CDR2 ANQGSEA. This CDR3 region has 14 residues. CDR3 sequence: CSVDGGLGGETQYF. Here the CDR3 DNA reads TGCAGCGTTGATGGGGGGCTAGGTGGGGAGACCCAGTACTTC.

This clonotype was detected ten times or more. The chain uses TRBV7-9 and TRBJ1-3; 7 bases align to TRBD1. The V gene end was trimmed by 3 bases and the J gene end by 0 bases; junction bases not matched to a gene: 2. The CDR3 loop spans 15 amino acids. Per the germline V gene, CDR1 is SEHNR and CDR2 is FQNEAQ (reference sequence). CDR3 coding DNA: TGTGCCAGCAGCTTGGCAGGGGGCTCTGGAAACACCATATATTTT. Residues: CASSLAGGSGNTIYF.

The chain recombines TRBV30 with TRBJ2-1; possibly TRBD1 for D (7 bases). The ends were cut back, 7 bases at V and 3 bases at J, with 16 bases in the middle. In germline, CDR1 is GTSNPN, CDR2 SVGIG (reference sequence). The length of the CDR3 is 14 residues. In DNA, the CDR3 is TGTGCCTTGGATTCAGGGGGACTCTACAATGAGCAGTTCTTC. The encoded protein is CALDSGGLYNEQFF. Supplemented by reference TRBV30 and TRBJ2-1, the full variable domain reads SQTIHQWPATLVQPVGSPLSLECTVEGTSNPNLYWYRQAAGRGLQLLFYSVGIGQISSEVPQNLSASRPQDRQFILSSKKLLLSDSGFYLCALDSGGLYNEQFFGPGTRLTVL.

To note about this clonotype: Mismatch with germline at one junction end may stem from a read error. The gene calls are TRBV19 and TRBJ1-5; D gene unclear. Germline CDR1 reads LNHDA; CDR2 reads SQIVND (reference sequence). There are 14 residues in the CDR3. DNA for the CDR3: TGTGCCAGTAGCCCGACATCTTCTTATCAGCCCCAGCGTTTT. It yields the protein CASSPTSSYQPQRF.

Remarks on this clonotype: A much bigger clone sits one base away, suggesting this may be a read error. The chain carries TRBV7-9 and TRBJ2-7; D could derive from TRBD1 or TRBD2 (5 bases each). Germline V gene data show CDR1 as SEHNR and CDR2 as FQNEAQ (reference sequence). The CDR3 totals 13 residues. Trimming removed 5 bases from V and 2 bases from J, with 10 bases in between. The CDR3 coding sequence is TGTGCCAGCAGCCCCCGGGACCCCTACGAGCAGTACTTC. Encoded protein: CASSPRDPYEQYF.

In this sample, this clonotype turned up a few times. This rearrangement joins TRBV13 to TRBJ2-3; maybe TRBD1 (5 bases). Trimming stripped 3 bases from V and 0 bases from J, with 16 bases between. The CDR3 runs to 17 residues. Germline CDR1 reads PRHDT; CDR2 reads FYEKMQ (reference sequence). CDR3 protein: CASSFELGQSSTDTQYF. DNA for the CDR3: TGTGCCAGCAGCTTTGAGTTGGGGCAATCTAGCACAGATACGCAGTATTTT.

This clonotype showed up many times. This chain joins TRBV12-5 and TRBJ2-1; D gene ambiguous. CDR1 is LGHNT and CDR2 is FRNRAP in the germline V gene. Trimming removed 5 bases from V and 6 bases from J, with 23 bases in between. This CDR3 region has 17 residues. This CDR3 reads CASGPPQAPRDTNEQFF. DNA for the CDR3: TGTGCTAGTGGTCCCCCCCAGGCCCCTAGGGATACCAATGAGCAGTTCTTC. The whole variable domain, remainder taken from reference TRBV12-5 and TRBJ2-1, is DARVTQTPRHKVTEMGQEVTMRCQPILGHNTVFWYRQTMMQGLELLAYFRNRAPLDDSGMPKDRFSAEMPDATLATLKIQPSEPRDSAVYFCASGPPQAPRDTNEQFFGPGTRLTVL.

Notes on this clonotype: One base away lies a much larger clone, so this may be a sequencing read error. CDR3 amino acids: CASSIPAGPNTEAFF. The CDR3 bases are TGCGCCAGCAGCATACCGGCAGGGCCGAACACTGAAGCTTTCTTT. The chain employs TRBV5-1 and TRBJ1-1; D is perhaps TRBD1 (5 bases). Germline CDR1 reads SGHRS; CDR2 reads YFSETQ. Trimming removed 4 bases at V and 1 base at J, with 14 bases between. CDR3 length: 15 amino acids. Filled out from reference TRBV5-1 and TRBJ1-1, the complete variable domain reads KAGVTQTPRYLIKTRGQQVTLSCSPISGHRSVSWYQQTPGQGLQFLFEYFSETQRNKGNFPGRFSGRQFSNSRSEMNVSTLELGDSALYLCASSIPAGPNTEAFFGQGTRLTVV.

Note on this clonotype: Given the absence of the conserved phenylalanine or tryptophan at the CDR3 end, a read error is likely. The J gene is TRBJ2-7, the V gene TRBV20-1; either TRBD1 or TRBD2 may supply D (5 bases each). Germline lookup yields CDR1 DFQATT and CDR2 SNEGSKA (reference sequence). This CDR3 has 14 residues. The CDR3 loop reads CSAETGTSSYGQYL. CDR3 bases: TGCAGTGCTGAAACCGGGACGAGCTCCTACGGGCAGTACCTC.

This clonotype appeared many times. The genes are TRBV4-1 and TRBJ1-1; unclear D gene. Germline CDR1 and CDR2: MGHRA and YSYEKL. The CDR3 runs to 16 residues. V was cut by 7 bases and J by 0 bases, with 18 bases left in between. The CDR3: CASTGVWSSMNTEAFF. CDR3 coding DNA: TGCGCCAGCACCGGAGTTTGGTCCTCAATGAACACTGAAGCTTTCTTT.

This clonotype was seen repeatedly, ten times or more. The genes are TRBV30 and TRBJ1-2; D is undetermined. The germline gives CDR1 GTSNPN, CDR2 SVGIG (reference sequence). The CDR3 is 13 amino acids. Trimming stripped 5 bases from V and 1 base from J, with 11 bases between. DNA of the CDR3: TGTGCCTGGGAGTCGGGCAATAACTATGGCTACACCTTC. Translating gives CAWESGNNYGYTF.

For this clonotype: A much larger clone differs from this one at a single base, so this may be a read error. This sequence joins TRBV6-6 and TRBJ2-1; no clear D. Germline CDR1 MNHNY, CDR2 SVGAGI (reference sequence). This CDR3 is 12 amino acids long. The CDR3 loop is CASSYENNEQLF. DNA for the CDR3: TGTGCCAGCAGTTACGAGAACAATGAGCAGCTCTTC.

This clonotype was counted only a few times. The chain uses TRBV13 and TRBJ2-7, with D perhaps matching TRBD1 or TRBD2 (5 bases each). Germline CDR1 and CDR2: PRHDT and FYEKMQ (reference sequence). The CDR3 extends over 15 amino acids. The V end lost 0 bases, the J end lost 3 bases, and 12 bases lay between the germline ends. The chain's CDR3 is CASSLGAGALYEQYF. CDR3 coding DNA: TGTGCCAGCAGCTTAGGGGCCGGGGCCCTCTACGAGCAGTACTTC.

The chain combines TRBV6-1 with TRBJ2-7; D unresolved. Trimming shortened V by 2 bases and J by 1 base, and 12 bases separated the two germline ends. Germline values: CDR1 MNHNS, CDR2 SASEGT. The CDR3 extends over 15 amino acids. The CDR3 DNA is TGTGCCAGCAGTGAAAGGGTAGGAACATCCTACGAGCAGTACTTC. Protein: CASSERVGTSYEQYF.

This clonotype has a count of ten or more. This sequence joins TRBV4-3 and TRBJ1-3, with TRBD1 as a possible D gene (6 bases). Germline V gene lookup returns CDR1 LGHNA and CDR2 YSLEER. The CDR3 contains 16 residues. Trimming left V 0 bases short and J 2 bases short, with 11 bases between. CDR3 sequence reads: CASSQEGAGTGNTIYF. The CDR3 DNA reads TGCGCCAGCAGCCAAGAGGGGGCAGGGACTGGAAACACCATATATTTT.

As concerns this clonotype: An end of the junction does not agree with germline; a read error may underlie this. The chain uses TRBV14 and TRBJ1-1; TRBD1 matches 8 bases. This CDR3 has 16 amino acids. Germline lookup yields CDR1 SGHDN and CDR2 FVKESK. The CDR3 sequence is CAGSQEQQGAYTEAFF. CDR3 sequence (DNA): TGTGCCGGCAGCCAAGAACAGCAGGGGGCGTACACTGAAGCTTTCTTT.

In its sample, this clonotype was seen a few times. The chain employs TRBV10-2 and TRBJ2-3; a possible D gene is TRBD2 (5 bases). The CDR3 runs to 15 residues. Germline CDR1 and CDR2: WSHSY and SAAADI. Trimming pared 3 bases from V and 0 bases from J, leaving 10 bases between. CDR3 nucleotide sequence: TGCGCCAGCAGTGATACCGGGGATAGCACAGATACGCAGTATTTT. Amino acids: CASSDTGDSTDTQYF.

To note about this clonotype: Given a much more abundant clone one base away, this may be a read error. The rearrangement links TRBV29-1 to TRBJ2-1; TRBD2 agrees at 8 bases. The CDR3 extends over 15 amino acids. Per the germline V gene, CDR1 is SQVTM and CDR2 is ANQGSEA. CDR3: CSVLYKLAAYDEQFF. The DNA of the CDR3 is TGCAGCGTTCTTTATAAACTAGCGGCCTACGATGAGCAGTTCTTC.

Of note for this clonotype: Being one base from a much bigger clone, this may be a read error. The chain has TRBV6-1 and TRBJ2-7, with D possibly being TRBD2 (5 bases). The CDR3 has 16 amino acids. Trimming shortened V by 0 bases and J by 3 bases, and 15 bases separated the two germline ends. Germline V lookup: CDR1 MNHNS, CDR2 SASEGT. In nucleotides, the CDR3 is TGTGCCAGCAGTGAAGCGCCGGGAAAGCCCGGCTACGAGCAGTACTTC. Encoded protein: CASSEAPGKPGYEQYF.

The chain combines TRBV19 with TRBJ2-1; 10 bases agree with TRBD2. CDR1 is LNHDA, CDR2 SQIVND, per germline (reference sequence). J lost 7 bases, V lost 3 bases, and 9 bases had no gene match. CDR3 length: 16 amino acids. This CDR3 is CASSIGSGGAGNEQFF. CDR3 nucleotide sequence: TGTGCCAGTAGTATTGGGAGCGGGGGGGCAGGTAATGAGCAGTTCTTC. The variable domain in full, with the rest retrieved from reference TRBV19 and TRBJ2-1, is DGGITQSPKYLFRKEGQNVTLSCEQNLNHDAMYWYRQDPGQGLRLIYYSQIVNDFQKGDIAEGYSVSREKKESFPLTVTSAQKNPTAFYLCASSIGSGGAGNEQFFGPGTRLTVL.